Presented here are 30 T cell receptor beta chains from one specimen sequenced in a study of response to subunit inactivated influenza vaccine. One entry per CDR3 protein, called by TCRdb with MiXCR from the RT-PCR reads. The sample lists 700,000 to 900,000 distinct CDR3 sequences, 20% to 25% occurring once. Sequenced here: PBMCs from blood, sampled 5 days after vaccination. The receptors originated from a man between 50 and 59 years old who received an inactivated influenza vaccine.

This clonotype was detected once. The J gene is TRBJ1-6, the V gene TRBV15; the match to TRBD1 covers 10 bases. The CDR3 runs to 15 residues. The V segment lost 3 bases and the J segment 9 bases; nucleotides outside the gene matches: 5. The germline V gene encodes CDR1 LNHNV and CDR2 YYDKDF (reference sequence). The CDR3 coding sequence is TGTGCCACCAGCAGGGGACAGGGGACTGGTTCACCCCTCCACTTT. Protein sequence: CATSRGQGTGSPLHF.

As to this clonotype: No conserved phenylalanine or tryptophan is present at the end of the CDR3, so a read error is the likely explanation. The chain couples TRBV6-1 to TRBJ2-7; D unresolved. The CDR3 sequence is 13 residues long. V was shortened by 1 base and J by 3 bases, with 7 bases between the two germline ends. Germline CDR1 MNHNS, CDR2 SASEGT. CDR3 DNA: TGTGCCAGCAGTGAAGTGGGTGGCTACGAGCAGTACCTC. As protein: CASSEVGGYEQYL.

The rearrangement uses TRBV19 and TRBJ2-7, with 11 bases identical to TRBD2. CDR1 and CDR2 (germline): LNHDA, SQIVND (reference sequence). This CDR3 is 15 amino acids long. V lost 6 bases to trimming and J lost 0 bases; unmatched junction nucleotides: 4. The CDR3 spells CASRLAGESSYEQYF. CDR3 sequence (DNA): TGTGCCAGTAGACTAGCGGGGGAGAGCTCCTACGAGCAGTACTTC.

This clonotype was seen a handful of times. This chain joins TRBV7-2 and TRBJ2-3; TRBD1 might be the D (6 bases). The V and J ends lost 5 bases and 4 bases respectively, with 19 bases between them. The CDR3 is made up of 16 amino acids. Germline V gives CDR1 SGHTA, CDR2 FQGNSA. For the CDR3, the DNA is TGTGCCAGCAGCCAGTACAGGGTGTCCATGGCAGATACGCAGTATTTT. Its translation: CASSQYRVSMADTQYF.

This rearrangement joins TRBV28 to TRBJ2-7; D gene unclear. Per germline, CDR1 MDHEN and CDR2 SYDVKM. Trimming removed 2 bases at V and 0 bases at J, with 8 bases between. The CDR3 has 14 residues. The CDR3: CASSLGQPSYEQYF. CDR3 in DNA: TGTGCCAGCAGTTTAGGGCAGCCCTCCTACGAGCAGTACTTC.

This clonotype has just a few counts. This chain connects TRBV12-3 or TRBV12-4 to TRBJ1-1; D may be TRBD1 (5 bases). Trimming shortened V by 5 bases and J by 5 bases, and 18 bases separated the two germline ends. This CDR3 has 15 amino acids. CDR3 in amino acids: CASSPRTNRYTEAFF. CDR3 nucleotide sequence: TGTGCCAGCAGTCCGCGGACAAATCGATATACTGAAGCTTTCTTT.

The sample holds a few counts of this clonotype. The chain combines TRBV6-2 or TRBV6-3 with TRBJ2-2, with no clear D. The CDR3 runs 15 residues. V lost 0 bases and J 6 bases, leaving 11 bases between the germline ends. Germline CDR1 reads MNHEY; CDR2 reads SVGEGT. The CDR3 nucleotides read TGTGCCAGCAGTTACTCGAGTACCATCGCCGGGGAGCTGTTTTTT. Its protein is CASSYSSTIAGELFF.

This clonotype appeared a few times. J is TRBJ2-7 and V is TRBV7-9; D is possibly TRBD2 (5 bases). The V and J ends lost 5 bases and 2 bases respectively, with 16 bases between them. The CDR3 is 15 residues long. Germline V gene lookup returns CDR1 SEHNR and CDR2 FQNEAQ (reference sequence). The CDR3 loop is CASSTARTLTYEQYF. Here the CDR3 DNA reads TGTGCCAGCAGCACGGCACGGACTCTCACCTACGAGCAGTACTTC.

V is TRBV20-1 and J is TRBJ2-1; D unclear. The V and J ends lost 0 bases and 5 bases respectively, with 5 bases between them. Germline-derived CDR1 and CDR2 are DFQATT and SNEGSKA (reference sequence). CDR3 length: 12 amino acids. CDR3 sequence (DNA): TGCAGTGCTAGAGATCCGAACAATGAGCAGTTCTTC. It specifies CSARDPNNEQFF.

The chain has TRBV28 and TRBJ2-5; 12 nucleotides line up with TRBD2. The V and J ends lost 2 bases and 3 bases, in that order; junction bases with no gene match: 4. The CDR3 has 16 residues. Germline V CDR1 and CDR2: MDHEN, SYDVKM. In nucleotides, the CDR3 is TGTGCCAGCAGTTTACCGTCTAGCGGGGGGGAAGAGACCCAGTACTTC. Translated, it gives CASSLPSSGGEETQYF.

CDR3 region: CSARLSGNTIYF. In DNA form, the CDR3 reads TGCAGCGCCAGGCTTTCTGGAAACACCATATATTTT. This chain connects TRBV29-1 to TRBJ1-3, with D unresolved. With 7 bases removed from V and 1 base from J, the gap between germline ends came to 8 bases. The CDR3 is 12 amino acids. Germline CDR1 reads SQVTM; CDR2 reads ANQGSEA.

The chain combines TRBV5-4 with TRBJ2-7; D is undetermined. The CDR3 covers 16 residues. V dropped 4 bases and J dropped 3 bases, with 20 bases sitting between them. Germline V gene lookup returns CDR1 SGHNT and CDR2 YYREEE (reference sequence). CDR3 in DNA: TGTGCCAGCAGCCCGAGTAGCCTCGGCCAACACTACGAGCAGTACTTC. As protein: CASSPSSLGQHYEQYF.

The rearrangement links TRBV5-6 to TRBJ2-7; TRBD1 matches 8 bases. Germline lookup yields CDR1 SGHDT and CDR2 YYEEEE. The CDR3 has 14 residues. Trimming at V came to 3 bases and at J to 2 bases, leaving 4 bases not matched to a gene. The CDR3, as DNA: TGTGCCAGCAGCTATGACAGGGGTGCCTACGAGCAGTACTTC. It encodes CASSYDRGAYEQYF.

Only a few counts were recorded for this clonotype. CDR3 sequence (DNA): TGTGCCAGCAGTGAAGCGCAGTCAGGGGTTGCCGCAGATACGCAGTATTTT. The encoded protein is CASSEAQSGVAADTQYF. The V and J genes are TRBV2 and TRBJ2-3; possible D gene TRBD1, 6 bases. CDR3 size: 17 residues. CDR1 is SNHLY, CDR2 FYNNEI, per germline. V lost 0 bases, J lost 4 bases, and 17 bases lay in between.

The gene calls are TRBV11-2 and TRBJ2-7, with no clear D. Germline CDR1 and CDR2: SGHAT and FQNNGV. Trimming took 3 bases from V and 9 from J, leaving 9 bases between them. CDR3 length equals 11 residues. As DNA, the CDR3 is TGTGCCAGCAGCTTCGTGGCGGTGCAGTACTTC. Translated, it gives CASSFVAVQYF. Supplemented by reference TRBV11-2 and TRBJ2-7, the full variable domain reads EAGVAQSPRYKIIEKRQSVAFWCNPISGHATLYWYQQILGQGPKLLIQFQNNGVVDDSQLPKDRFSAERLKGVDSTLKIQPAKLEDSAVYLCASSFVAVQYFGPGTRLTVT.

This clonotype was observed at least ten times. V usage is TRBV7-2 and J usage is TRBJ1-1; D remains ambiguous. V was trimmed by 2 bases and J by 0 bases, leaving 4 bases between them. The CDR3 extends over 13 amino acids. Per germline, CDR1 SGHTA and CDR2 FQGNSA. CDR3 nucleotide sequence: TGTGCCAGCAGCTTAACCTTGAACACTGAAGCTTTCTTT. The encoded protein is CASSLTLNTEAFF.

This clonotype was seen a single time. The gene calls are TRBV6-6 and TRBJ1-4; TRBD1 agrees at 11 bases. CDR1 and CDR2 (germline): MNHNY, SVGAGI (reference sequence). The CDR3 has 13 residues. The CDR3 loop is CASGQGAGEKLFF. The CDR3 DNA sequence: TGTGCTAGTGGACAGGGGGCTGGCGAAAAACTGTTTTTT.

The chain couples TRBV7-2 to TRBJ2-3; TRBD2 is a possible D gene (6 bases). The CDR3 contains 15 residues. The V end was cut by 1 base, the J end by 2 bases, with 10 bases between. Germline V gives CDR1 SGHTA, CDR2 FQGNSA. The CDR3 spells CASSLGVAVTDTQYF. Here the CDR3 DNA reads TGTGCCAGCAGCTTAGGGGTAGCGGTCACAGATACGCAGTATTTT.

CDR3 DNA: TGTGCCAGCAGCCCAGGGCTCCTATTGGGCGAGCAGTACTTC. Its protein is CASSPGLLLGEQYF. The rearrangement links TRBV7-9 to TRBJ2-7, with D possibly TRBD1 on 5 matching bases. V shed 5 bases and J shed 6 bases, with 17 bases lying between them. CDR3 length: 14 amino acids. Germline loops: CDR1 SEHNR, CDR2 FQNEAQ (reference sequence). The full variable domain, completed using reference TRBV7-9 and TRBJ2-7, is DTGVSQNPRHKITKRGQNVTFRCDPISEHNRLYWYRQTLGQGPEFLTYFQNEAQLEKSRLLSDRFSAERPKGSFSTLEIQRTEQGDSAMYLCASSPGLLLGEQYFGPGTRLTVT.

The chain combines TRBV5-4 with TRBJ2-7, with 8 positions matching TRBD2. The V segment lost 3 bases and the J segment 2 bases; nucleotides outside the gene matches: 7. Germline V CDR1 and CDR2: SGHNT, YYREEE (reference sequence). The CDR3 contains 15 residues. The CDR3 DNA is TGTGCCAGCAGCTCCGCGGGACTAGGGACCTACGAGCAGTACTTC. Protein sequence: CASSSAGLGTYEQYF.

CDR3 sequence reads: CASSSSRQPTGEQYF. The CDR3 DNA reads TGTGCCAGCAGCTCCTCGAGGCAGCCGACGGGGGAGCAGTACTTC. The V call is TRBV7-9, the J call TRBJ2-7, with a tentative D call TRBD2 (5 bases). Trimming stripped 4 bases from V and 7 bases from J, with 20 bases between. The CDR3 is 15 amino acids. Germline V CDR1 and CDR2: SEHNR, FQNEAQ (reference sequence).

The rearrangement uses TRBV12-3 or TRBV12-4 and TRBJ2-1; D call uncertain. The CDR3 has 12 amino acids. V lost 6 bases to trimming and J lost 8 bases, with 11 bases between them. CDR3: CASSQPLHEQFF. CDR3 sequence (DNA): TGTGCCAGCAGCCAGCCCCTACATGAGCAGTTCTTC.

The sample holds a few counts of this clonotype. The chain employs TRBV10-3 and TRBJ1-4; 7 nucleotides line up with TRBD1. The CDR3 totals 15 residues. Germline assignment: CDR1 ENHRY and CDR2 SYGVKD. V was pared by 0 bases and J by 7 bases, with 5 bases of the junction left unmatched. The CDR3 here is CAISESKGQTEKLFF. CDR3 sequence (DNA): TGTGCCATCAGTGAGTCGAAGGGACAGACTGAAAAACTGTTTTTT.

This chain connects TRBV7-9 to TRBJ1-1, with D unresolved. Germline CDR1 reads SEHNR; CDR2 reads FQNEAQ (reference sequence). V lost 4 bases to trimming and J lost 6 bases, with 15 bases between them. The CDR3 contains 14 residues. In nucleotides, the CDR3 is TGTGCCAGCAGCTCAAGTCGCGACGGCCCTGAAGCTTTCTTT. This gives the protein CASSSSRDGPEAFF.

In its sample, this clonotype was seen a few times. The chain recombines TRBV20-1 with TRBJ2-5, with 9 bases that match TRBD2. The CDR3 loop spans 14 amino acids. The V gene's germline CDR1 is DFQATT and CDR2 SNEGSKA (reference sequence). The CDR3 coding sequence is TGCAGGGCTGGGCTAGCGGGGAGCAAAGAGACCCAGTACTTC. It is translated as CRAGLAGSKETQYF.

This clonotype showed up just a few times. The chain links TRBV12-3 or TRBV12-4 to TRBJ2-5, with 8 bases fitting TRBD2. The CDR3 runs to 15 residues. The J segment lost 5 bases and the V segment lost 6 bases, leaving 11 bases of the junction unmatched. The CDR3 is CASRPPGGDLETQYF. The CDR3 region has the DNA TGTGCCAGCAGACCTCCCGGGGGGGACTTGGAGACCCAGTACTTC.

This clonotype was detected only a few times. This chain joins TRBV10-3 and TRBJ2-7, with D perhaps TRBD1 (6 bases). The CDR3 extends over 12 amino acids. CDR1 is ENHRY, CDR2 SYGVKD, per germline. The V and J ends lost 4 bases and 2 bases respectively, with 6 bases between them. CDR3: CAISGTAYEQYF. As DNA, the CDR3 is TGTGCCATCAGTGGGACAGCCTACGAGCAGTACTTC.

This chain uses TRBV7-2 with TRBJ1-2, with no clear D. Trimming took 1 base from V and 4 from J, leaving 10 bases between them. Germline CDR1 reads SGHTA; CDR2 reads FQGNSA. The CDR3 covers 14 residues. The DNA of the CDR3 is TGTGCCAGCAGCTTAGAGGTCAGGAGCTATGGCTACACCTTC. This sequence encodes CASSLEVRSYGYTF.

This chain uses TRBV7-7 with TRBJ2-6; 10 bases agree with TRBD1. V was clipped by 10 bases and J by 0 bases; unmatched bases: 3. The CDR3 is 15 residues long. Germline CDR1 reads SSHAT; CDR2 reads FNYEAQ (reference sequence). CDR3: CATRTGGSGANVLTF. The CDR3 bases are TGTGCCACGAGGACAGGGGGCTCTGGGGCCAACGTCCTGACTTTC.

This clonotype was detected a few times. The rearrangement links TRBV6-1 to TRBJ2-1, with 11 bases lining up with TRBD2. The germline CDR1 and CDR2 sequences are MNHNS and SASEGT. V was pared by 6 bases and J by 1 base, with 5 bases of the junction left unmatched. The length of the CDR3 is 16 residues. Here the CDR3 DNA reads TGTGCCAGCAGGCCGGGACTAGCGGTTTCCTACAATGAGCAGTTCTTC. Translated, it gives CASRPGLAVSYNEQFF.